This T cell receptor beta chain was identified in a study of neurological immune-mediated disorders. General study findings and limits: HTLV-1-associated myelopathy had the most TCR clonal expansion, and multiple sclerosis had the least, less than healthy controls. With the multiple sclerosis repertoire cluster, none of the clinical or MRI features showed an association.

Note on this clonotype: Its antigen is as yet unknown.

PBMCs stored at -80 C, numbering 2 million, were the origin of the unsorted libraries. The length of the CDR3 is 12 residues. V was trimmed by 5 bases and J by 7 bases, leaving 12 bases between them. Germline V lookup: CDR1 WNHNN, CDR2 SYGVQD (reference sequence). A 10-nucleotide random UMI tagged transcripts in template-switch 5'RACE cDNA synthesis. A single record per CDR3 protein comes from TCRdb applying MiXCR to the 5' RACE reads. The data hold about 74,000 distinct CDR3 sequences, with less than 5.5% observed a single time. Sequenced sample: PBMCs. The receptor's source is a man younger than 35 with multiple sclerosis. This chain links TRBV10-1 with TRBJ2-7; D is ambiguous. CDR3 amino acids: CASSNAVGEQYF. CDR3 nucleotide sequence: TGCGCCAGCAGTAATGCGGTAGGGGAGCAGTACTTC.